What follows are 32 T cell receptor beta chains derived from one specimen sequenced in a study of cytomegalovirus exposure and HLA in healthy donors. Primers for the PCR totalled 60 Vbeta and 13 Jbeta. The protocol was immunoSEQ multiplex PCR, while the TCRdb copy is restricted to in-frame clones and leaves out a portion. Its clone listing holds 96,000 or so clones. The sample taken for sequencing was PBMCs. The receptors were sampled from a woman in her thirties in good health and CMV-seronegative.

The chain has TRBV6-1 and TRBJ2-3, with TRBD2 matching 7 bases. Looked up from germline, CDR1 is MNHNS and CDR2 is SASEGT. V gave up 0 bases and J gave up 5 bases; unmatched junction bases: 11. CDR3 length equals 17 residues. In DNA, the CDR3 is TGTGCCAGCAGTGAAGCCTATGGGAGGGGCCGGGGAGATACGCAGTATTTT. This codes for CASSEAYGRGRGDTQYF.

The V gene is TRBV7-2, the J gene TRBJ1-1; weak D call: TRBD1 (6 bases). Per germline, CDR1 SGHTA and CDR2 FQGNSA. This CDR3 spans 13 amino acids. V shed 6 bases and J shed 3 bases, with 11 bases lying between them. CDR3 sequence reads: CASRATGHTEAFF. The DNA for the CDR3 is TGTGCCAGCAGGGCCACAGGGCACACTGAAGCTTTCTTT.

The V call is TRBV19, the J call TRBJ2-1; no clear D gene. The CDR3 extends over 13 amino acids. Trimming cost V 5 bases and J 4 bases, with 9 bases left between them. CDR1 is LNHDA, CDR2 SQIVND, per germline (reference sequence). The CDR3 region has the DNA TGTGCCAGTAGTCCCTGGCCGTACAATGAGCAGTTCTTC. Translated: CASSPWPYNEQFF.

J is TRBJ2-3 and V is TRBV13; 10 bases map to TRBD2. This CDR3 has 16 amino acids. Trimming cost V 6 bases and J 4 bases; bases outside gene matches: 10. Germline V CDR1 and CDR2: PRHDT, FYEKMQ (reference sequence). The CDR3: CASRISGGAFPDTQYF. DNA of the CDR3: TGTGCCAGCAGAATAAGCGGGGGGGCGTTCCCAGATACGCAGTATTTT.

The rearrangement joins TRBV6-5 to TRBJ2-7; possibly TRBD2 for D (6 bases). CDR3 size: 14 residues. Trimming cost V 2 bases and J 1 base, with 9 bases left between them. Germline V gives CDR1 MNHEY, CDR2 SVGAGI. This CDR3 is CASSYGGRSYEQYF. CDR3 nucleotide sequence: TGTGCCAGCAGTTACGGGGGGAGATCCTACGAGCAGTACTTC.

As regards this clone: A read error may account for a junction end that differs from germline. This sample includes further DNA sequences coding for the same CDR3. The CDR3 sequence is CASRDLAGGTDTQYF. CDR3 sequence (DNA): TGTGCCAGCAGAGACCTAGCGGGCGGGACAGATACACAGTATTTT. This chain joins TRBV6-5 and TRBJ2-3, with TRBD2 as a possible D gene (8 bases). Looked up from germline, CDR1 is MNHEY and CDR2 is SVGAGI. The CDR3 totals 15 residues.

The rearrangement joins TRBV29-1 to TRBJ1-1; no reliable D call. V shed 4 bases and J shed 1 base, with 7 bases lying between them. The CDR3 length is 12 residues. CDR1 SQVTM and CDR2 ANQGSEA come from the germline V gene. The CDR3 DNA follows: TGCAGCGTTGTTATGGCGAACACTGAAGCTTTCTTT. As protein: CSVVMANTEAFF. Full variable domain (remainder filled in from reference TRBV29-1 and TRBJ1-1): SAVISQKPSRDICQRGTSLTIQCQVDSQVTMMFWYRQQPGQSLTLIATANQGSEATYESGFVIDKFPISRPNLTFSTLTVSNMSPEDSSIYLCSVVMANTEAFFGQGTRLTVV.

V usage is TRBV9 and J usage is TRBJ2-7, with 8 nucleotides matching TRBD1. The CDR3 totals 15 residues. Germline CDR1 SGDLS, CDR2 YYNGEE. The junction had 8 bases not matched to a gene; V was cut back by 2 bases and J by 4 bases. In nucleotides, the CDR3 is TGTGCCAGCAGCGTCGGACAGGGCCTACCTTACGAGCAGTACTTC. Translating gives CASSVGQGLPYEQYF.

The V call is TRBV7-8, the J call TRBJ1-1; D remains unclear. The length of the CDR3 is 14 residues. Between the trimmed V and J ends, which lost 1 base and 1 base, there was a span of 7 bases. Germline loops: CDR1 SGHVS, CDR2 FQNEAQ. The CDR3 nucleotides read TGTGCCAGCAGCTTAGGGGCGAGGAACACTGAAGCTTTCTTT. Its translation: CASSLGARNTEAFF.

The chain joins TRBV5-1 to TRBJ2-2, with 9 bases that match TRBD2. V lost 2 bases to trimming and J lost 6 bases; unmatched junction nucleotides: 17. This CDR3 is 19 amino acids long. Germline CDR1 and CDR2: SGHRS and YFSETQ. The CDR3 spells CASSFPSGAGGPISGELFF. The CDR3 DNA reads TGCGCCAGCAGCTTTCCCTCAGGTGCGGGAGGGCCAATTTCCGGGGAGCTGTTTTTT.

The V gene is TRBV27, the J gene TRBJ1-2, with 7 bases aligning to TRBD1. The germline CDR1 and CDR2 sequences are MNHEY and SMNVEV (reference sequence). J lost 3 bases, V lost 5 bases, and 6 bases had no gene match. CDR3 length: 14 amino acids. CDR3: CASSGQGVHYGYTF. The CDR3 DNA reads as TGTGCCAGCAGTGGGCAGGGGGTTCACTATGGCTACACCTTC.

The CDR3 sequence: CAWTQGSYGYTF. For the CDR3, the DNA is TGTGCCTGGACCCAGGGCAGCTATGGCTACACCTTC. This chain connects TRBV30 to TRBJ1-2, with D possibly matching TRBD1 (5 bases). Trimming left V 4 bases short and J 4 bases short, with 10 bases between. This CDR3 has 12 amino acids. Per the germline V gene, CDR1 is GTSNPN and CDR2 is SVGIG (reference sequence).

The V and J genes are TRBV19 and TRBJ2-1, with 11 bases fitting TRBD2. The V and J ends lost 5 bases and 0 bases, in that order; junction bases with no gene match: 9. The CDR3 is 18 amino acids. Germline loops: CDR1 LNHDA, CDR2 SQIVND (reference sequence). The CDR3 DNA is TGTGCCAGTAGTCCCGGGACTAGCGGACTGAGCTCCTACAATGAGCAGTTCTTC. Its protein is CASSPGTSGLSSYNEQFF. The full variable domain, its missing parts supplied by reference TRBV19 and TRBJ2-1, is DGGITQSPKYLFRKEGQNVTLSCEQNLNHDAMYWYRQDPGQGLRLIYYSQIVNDFQKGDIAEGYSVSREKKESFPLTVTSAQKNPTAFYLCASSPGTSGLSSYNEQFFGPGTRLTVL.

The V and J genes are TRBV2 and TRBJ1-5; D is undetermined. The CDR3 runs to 14 residues. Germline loops: CDR1 SNHLY, CDR2 FYNNEI. V was pared by 5 bases and J by 9 bases, with 17 bases between. The CDR3 region has the DNA TGTGCCAGCAGTCCTCCCGACCGGCGGGGGCCCCAGCATTTT. This gives the protein CASSPPDRRGPQHF.

This sequence joins TRBV30 and TRBJ2-5; 11 bases agree with TRBD2. The CDR3 spans 16 residues. V lost 4 bases and J lost 0; bases outside the gene matches: 7. Per the germline V gene, CDR1 is GTSNPN and CDR2 is SVGIG (reference sequence). CDR3 sequence reads: CAWNIGGLADQETQYF. The CDR3 DNA sequence: TGTGCCTGGAACATCGGGGGACTAGCGGACCAAGAGACCCAGTACTTC. The entire variable domain, with the rest obtained from reference TRBV30 and TRBJ2-5, is as follows: SQTIHQWPATLVQPVGSPLSLECTVEGTSNPNLYWYRQAAGRGLQLLFYSVGIGQISSEVPQNLSASRPQDRQFILSSKKLLLSDSGFYLCAWNIGGLADQETQYFGPGTRLLVL.

The chain is built from TRBV6-1 and TRBJ2-5; 10 nucleotides match TRBD2. TRBJ2-7 explains the end of the DNA better; the J call may be wrong. The CDR3 loop spans 14 amino acids. Germline V gives CDR1 MNHNS, CDR2 SASEGT. The CDR3 DNA is TGTGCCAGCAGACTAAGCGGGAGGGCCTACGAGCAGTACTTC. It specifies CASRLSGRAYEQYF.

V and J are TRBV28 and TRBJ2-7, with 16 bases fitting TRBD2. V was pared by 4 bases and J by 6 bases, with 15 bases of the junction left unmatched. Germline CDR1 is MDHEN and CDR2 is SYDVKM. CDR3 length: 19 residues. The CDR3 sequence is CASSSPGLAGGPRAFEQYF. The CDR3 DNA sequence: TGTGCCAGCAGTTCTCCGGGACTAGCGGGAGGGCCTCGGGCCTTCGAGCAGTACTTC.

This chain uses TRBV5-4 with TRBJ1-2; 8 nucleotides match TRBD1. Germline CDR1 and CDR2: SGHNT and YYREEE (reference sequence). This CDR3 has 14 residues. Trimming at V came to 5 bases and at J to 4 bases, leaving 7 bases not matched to a gene. CDR3 DNA: TGTGCCAGCAGTCAGAGTGGGACAGGCTATGGCTACACCTTC. Encoded protein: CASSQSGTGYGYTF. Full variable domain (missing parts from reference TRBV5-4 and TRBJ1-2): ETGVTQSPTHLIKTRGQQVTLRCSSQSGHNTVSWYQQALGQGPQFIFQYYREEENGRGNFPPRFSGLQFPNYSSELNVNALELDDSALYLCASSQSGTGYGYTFGSGTRLTVV.

The V gene is TRBV29-1, the J gene TRBJ1-1; a possible D gene is TRBD1 (6 bases). The V gene lost 4 bases and the J gene lost 10 bases, with 16 bases spanning the gap. The CDR3 extends over 12 amino acids. Germline-derived CDR1 and CDR2 are SQVTM and ANQGSEA. CDR3 in DNA: TGCAGCGTTGTAGGGGGACAAATAGGAGCTTTCTTT. Translating it yields CSVVGGQIGAFF.

The rearrangement uses TRBV6-1 and TRBJ2-5; D is possibly TRBD2 (6 bases). The closer fit of TRBJ2-7 to the DNA end suggests the J call may be wrong. This CDR3 contains 13 residues. Germline values: CDR1 MNHNS, CDR2 SASEGT. The CDR3 reads CASSEEGSYEQYF. CDR3 bases: TGTGCCAGCAGTGAGGAGGGCTCCTACGAGCAGTACTTC.

The chain combines TRBV6-5 with TRBJ1-1; tentatively, D is TRBD1 (6 bases). The germline CDR1 and CDR2 sequences are MNHEY and SVGAGI. This CDR3 has 13 amino acids. Deletions cut 6 bases from V and 1 base from J, with 9 bases between. CDR3: CASRWGQNTEAFF. The DNA for the CDR3 is TGTGCCAGCAGATGGGGACAGAACACTGAAGCTTTCTTT.

V usage is TRBV29-1 and J usage is TRBJ1-1, with a weak D call TRBD1 (6 bases). CDR3 length equals 12 residues. Germline lookup yields CDR1 SQVTM and CDR2 ANQGSEA. V gave up 7 bases and J gave up 1 base, with 10 bases separating them. The CDR3 coding sequence is TGCAGCGCGAACAGGGAGAACACTGAAGCTTTCTTT. Its protein is CSANRENTEAFF.

V gene TRBV2 combines with J gene TRBJ1-4; no reliable D call. CDR3 length: 14 amino acids. Germline CDR1 SNHLY, CDR2 FYNNEI. Trimming pared 4 bases from V and 4 bases from J, leaving 10 bases between. CDR3 protein: CASSAYFVNEKLFF. CDR3 coding DNA: TGTGCCAGCAGTGCCTATTTTGTTAATGAAAAACTGTTTTTT.

V gene TRBV27 combines with J gene TRBJ1-1; D is unresolved. Trimming took off 5 bases at V and 4 bases at J, with 11 bases between the two ends. Germline CDR1 is MNHEY and CDR2 is SMNVEV (reference sequence). The CDR3 sequence is 13 residues long. The CDR3 spells CASSAGRFTEAFF. The DNA for the CDR3 is TGTGCCAGCAGTGCCGGCAGGTTCACTGAAGCTTTCTTT.

V usage is TRBV5-6 and J usage is TRBJ1-2; TRBD1 is a possible D gene (5 bases). The CDR3 has 15 amino acids. V lost 5 bases to trimming and J lost 7 bases, with 21 bases between them. Germline values: CDR1 SGHDT, CDR2 YYEEEE. The CDR3 sequence is CASREITGNLAGYTF. CDR3 nucleotides: TGTGCCAGCAGAGAAATTACAGGAAATTTAGCTGGCTACACCTTC.

The V gene is TRBV6-5, the J gene TRBJ2-5; 7 positions agree with TRBD2. The DNA end is more similar to TRBJ2-7, so the J call may be wrong. CDR1 and CDR2 (germline): MNHEY, SVGAGI. The CDR3 consists of 15 residues. DNA for the CDR3: TGTGCCAGCAGTTACTCCCCTAGCGGAACCTACGAGCAGTACTTC. Translated, it gives CASSYSPSGTYEQYF.

The CDR3 DNA reads TGTGCCAGCAGTGTTACAGGGGACTTGGTTTCTTATGGCTACACCTTC. This encodes CASSVTGDLVSYGYTF. This sequence joins TRBV6-1 and TRBJ1-2; 7 bases map to TRBD1. The ends lost 4 bases at V and 5 bases at J; junction bases unmatched: 13. This CDR3 is 16 amino acids long. From germline, CDR1 is MNHNS and CDR2 SASEGT.

The V call is TRBV28, the J call TRBJ2-2, with 9 bases identical to TRBD1. This CDR3 spans 14 amino acids. Trimming took 8 bases from V and 3 from J; bases not matched to a gene: 4. Germline CDR1 and CDR2: MDHEN and SYDVKM. CDR3 residues: CASRRTGDTGELFF. The CDR3 DNA follows: TGTGCCAGCCGACGGACAGGGGACACCGGGGAGCTGTTTTTT.

The J gene is TRBJ2-1, the V gene TRBV5-1, with TRBD2 matching over 14 bases. CDR1 is SGHRS, CDR2 YFSETQ, per germline. The CDR3 extends over 18 amino acids. The J segment lost 4 bases and the V segment lost 6 bases, leaving 12 bases of the junction unmatched. The CDR3 region is CASNSGLAGAEGYNEQFF. DNA for the CDR3: TGCGCCAGCAACTCGGGACTAGCGGGAGCAGAGGGTTACAATGAGCAGTTCTTC.

CDR3 in amino acids: CASRQGVGGYTF. DNA for the CDR3: TGTGCCAGCAGGCAGGGGGTGGGAGGCTACACCTTC. The chain links TRBV28 to TRBJ1-2; 7 bases match TRBD1. The CDR3 is 12 residues long. Trimming cost V 6 bases and J 8 bases; bases outside gene matches: 6. Germline V gene sequence: CDR1 MDHEN, CDR2 SYDVKM.

The V and J genes are TRBV27 and TRBJ1-2; a possible D gene is TRBD1 (6 bases). Trimming took off 5 bases at V and 2 bases at J, with 12 bases between the two ends. CDR1 and CDR2 from the germline V gene are MNHEY and SMNVEV (reference sequence). The CDR3 is made up of 14 amino acids. The CDR3: CASSPDGQNYGYTF. CDR3 DNA sequence: TGTGCCAGCAGTCCCGACGGACAGAACTATGGCTACACCTTC.

The chain has TRBV7-3 and TRBJ2-5, with TRBD1 matching 9 bases. Germline lookup yields CDR1 SGHTA and CDR2 FQGTGA. The V and J ends lost 1 base and 1 base, in that order; junction bases with no gene match: 4. CDR3 size: 16 residues. CDR3 coding DNA: TGTGCCAGCAGCTTAAAAAGGACAGGGGTCCAAGAGACCCAGTACTTC. It encodes CASSLKRTGVQETQYF.